This T cell receptor (beta chain) was found in a study of blood T cell repertoires in COVID-19. Turning to the study itself: COVID-19 samples from acute and convalescent phases originated in the United States, Italy and Spain. PBMCs, B-cell-depleted T cells, or T cells were the source of the cDNA or gDNA that made up the material.

The participants were between roughly 18 and 100 years old and came from about two dozen US areas. Participants were placed into cohorts based on the clinical history they reported. Germline V gives CDR1 SGDLS, CDR2 YYNGEE. V gave up 2 bases and J gave up 0 bases; unmatched junction bases: 5. The CDR3 has 15 amino acids. Data came from immunoSEQ multiplex PCR; TCRdb stores just in-frame clones and leaves some out. This table has under 150,000 clones, 84% appearing once. The receptor comes from a man between 50 and 59 years old in a cohort exposed to, infected with or recovered from COVID-19 (not recorded which). Specimen: PBMCs or T cells enriched from blood (not recorded which). The genes are TRBV9 and TRBJ2-7; TRBD1 aligns across 7 bases. This CDR3 is CASSVGQASSYEQYF. The CDR3 coding sequence is TGTGCCAGCAGCGTCGGACAGGCCAGCTCCTACGAGCAGTACTTC.